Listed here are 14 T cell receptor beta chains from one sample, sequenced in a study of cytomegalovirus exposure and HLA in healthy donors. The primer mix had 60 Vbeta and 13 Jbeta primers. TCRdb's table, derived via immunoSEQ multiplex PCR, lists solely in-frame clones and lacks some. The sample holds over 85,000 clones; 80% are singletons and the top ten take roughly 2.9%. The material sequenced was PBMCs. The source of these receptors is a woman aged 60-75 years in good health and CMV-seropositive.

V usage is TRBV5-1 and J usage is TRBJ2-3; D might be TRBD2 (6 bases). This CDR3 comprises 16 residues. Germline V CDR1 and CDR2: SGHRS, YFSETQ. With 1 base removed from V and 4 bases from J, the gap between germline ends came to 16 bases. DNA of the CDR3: TGCGCCAGCAGCTTGTTTATATCGGGAGATGCAGATACGCAGTATTTT. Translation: CASSLFISGDADTQYF.

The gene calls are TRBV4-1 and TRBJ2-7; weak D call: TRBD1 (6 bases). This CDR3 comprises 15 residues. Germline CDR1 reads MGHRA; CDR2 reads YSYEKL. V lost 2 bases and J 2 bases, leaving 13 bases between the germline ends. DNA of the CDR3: TGCGCCAGCAGCCAATTATTGGGGGCACCCTACGAGCAGTACTTC. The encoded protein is CASSQLLGAPYEQYF.

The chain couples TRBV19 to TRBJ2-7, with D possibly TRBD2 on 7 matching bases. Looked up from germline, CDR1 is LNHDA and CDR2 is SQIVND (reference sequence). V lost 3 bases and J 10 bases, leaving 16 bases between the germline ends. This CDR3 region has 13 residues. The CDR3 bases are TGTGCCAGTAGTATTCAGCTAGCGGACAGTCAGTACTTC. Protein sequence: CASSIQLADSQYF.

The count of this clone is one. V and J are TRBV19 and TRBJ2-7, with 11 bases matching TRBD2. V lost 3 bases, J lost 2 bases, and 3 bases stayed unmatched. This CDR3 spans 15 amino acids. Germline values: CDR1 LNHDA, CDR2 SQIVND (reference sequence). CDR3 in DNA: TGTGCCAGTAGTATCGCGACTAGCGGGACCTACGAGCAGTACTTC. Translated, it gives CASSIATSGTYEQYF.

The CDR3 DNA sequence: TGCGCCAGCAAAGTCCAGCCCGAGACTAGCGGGTACAATGAGCAGTTCTTC. Encoded protein: CASKVQPETSGYNEQFF. V gene TRBV5-1 combines with J gene TRBJ2-1, with 10 nucleotides matching TRBD2. The CDR3 has 17 residues. CDR1 SGHRS and CDR2 YFSETQ come from the germline V gene. J gave up 4 bases and V 6 bases, and 13 bases lay outside the gene matches.

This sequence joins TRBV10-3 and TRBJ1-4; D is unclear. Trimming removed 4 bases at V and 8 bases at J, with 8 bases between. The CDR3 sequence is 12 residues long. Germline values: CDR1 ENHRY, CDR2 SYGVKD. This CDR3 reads CAISGPREKLFF. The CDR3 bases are TGTGCCATCAGTGGGCCGAGGGAAAAACTGTTTTTT.

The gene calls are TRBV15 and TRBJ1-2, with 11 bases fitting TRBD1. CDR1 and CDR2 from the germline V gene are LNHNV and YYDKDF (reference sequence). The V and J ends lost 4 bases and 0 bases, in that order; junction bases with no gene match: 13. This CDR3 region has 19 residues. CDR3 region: CATSTLREGQGVTNYGYTF. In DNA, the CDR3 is TGTGCCACCAGCACATTAAGGGAGGGACAGGGGGTGACTAACTATGGCTACACCTTC. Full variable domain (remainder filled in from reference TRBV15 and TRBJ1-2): DAMVIQNPRYQVTQFGKPVTLSCSQTLNHNVMYWYQQKSSQAPKLLFHYYDKDFNNEADTPDNFQSRRPNTSFCFLDIRSPGLGDTAMYLCATSTLREGQGVTNYGYTFGSGTRLTVV.

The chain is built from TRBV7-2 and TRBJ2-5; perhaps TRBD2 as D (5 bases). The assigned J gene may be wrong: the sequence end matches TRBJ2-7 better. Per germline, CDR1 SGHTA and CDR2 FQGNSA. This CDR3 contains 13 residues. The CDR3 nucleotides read TGTGCCAGCAGCGACCCCCCGGGGTACGAGCAGTACTTC. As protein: CASSDPPGYEQYF.

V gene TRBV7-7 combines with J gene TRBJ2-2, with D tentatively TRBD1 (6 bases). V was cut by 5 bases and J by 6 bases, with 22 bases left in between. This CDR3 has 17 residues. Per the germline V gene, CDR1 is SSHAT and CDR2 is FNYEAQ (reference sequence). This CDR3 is CASSRNPTGGWAGELFF. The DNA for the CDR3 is TGTGCCAGCAGCCGAAACCCGACAGGAGGCTGGGCCGGGGAGCTGTTTTTT.

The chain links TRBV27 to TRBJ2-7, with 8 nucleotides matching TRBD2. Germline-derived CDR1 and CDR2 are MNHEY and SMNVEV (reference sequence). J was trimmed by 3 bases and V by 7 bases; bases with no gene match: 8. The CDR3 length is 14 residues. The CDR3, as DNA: TGTGCCAGCAAACCGGGACTAGTCTTCTACGAGCAGTACTTC. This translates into CASKPGLVFYEQYF.

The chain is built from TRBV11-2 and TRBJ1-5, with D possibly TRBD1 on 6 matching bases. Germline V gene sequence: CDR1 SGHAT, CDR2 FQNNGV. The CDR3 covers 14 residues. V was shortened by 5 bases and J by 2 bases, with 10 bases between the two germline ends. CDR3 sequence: CASSMTGGNQPQHF. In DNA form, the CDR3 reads TGTGCCAGCAGCATGACAGGAGGCAATCAGCCCCAGCATTTT.

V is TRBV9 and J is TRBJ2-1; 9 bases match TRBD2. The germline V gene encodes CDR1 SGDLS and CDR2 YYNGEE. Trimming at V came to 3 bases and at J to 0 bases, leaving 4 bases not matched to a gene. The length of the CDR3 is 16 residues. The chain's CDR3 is CASSETSGYSYNEQFF. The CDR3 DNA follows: TGTGCCAGCAGCGAGACTAGCGGCTACTCCTACAATGAGCAGTTCTTC.

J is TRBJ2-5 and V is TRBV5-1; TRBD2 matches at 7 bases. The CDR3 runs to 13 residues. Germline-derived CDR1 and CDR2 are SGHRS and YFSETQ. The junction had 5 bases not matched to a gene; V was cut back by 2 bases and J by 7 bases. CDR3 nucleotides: TGCGCCAGCAGCTTTGGGGGGGACGGGACCCAGTACTTC. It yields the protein CASSFGGDGTQYF.

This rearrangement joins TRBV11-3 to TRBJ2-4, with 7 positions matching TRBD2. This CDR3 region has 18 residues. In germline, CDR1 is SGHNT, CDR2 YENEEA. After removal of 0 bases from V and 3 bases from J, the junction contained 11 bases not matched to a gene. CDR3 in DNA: TGTGCCAGCAGCTTAGATCACGGGGGGACTACCAACAAAAACATTCAGTACTTC. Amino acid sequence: CASSLDHGGTTNKNIQYF.